This T cell receptor beta chain is from a study of T-cell memory formation after mild COVID-19. With 3 bases removed from V and 6 bases from J, the gap between germline ends came to 13 bases. The CDR3 has 14 residues. Germline-derived CDR1 and CDR2 are MNHNS and SASEGT. One entry per CDR3 protein results from TCRdb running MiXCR on the 5' RACE reads. The sample has roughly 190,000 distinct CDR3 sequences, approximately 20% seen once. Findings of the study overall: Some responding clones appeared in pre-infection memory, suggesting cross-reactive memory joined.

This clonotype was detected ten times or more. Its antigen is still unknown. The sequenced sample was PBMCs or a T cell subset sorted from them (not recorded which). V and J are TRBV6-1 and TRBJ2-3; D may be TRBD2 (7 bases). The receptor comes from an adult woman who had mild COVID-19 (a few samples of this study predate the infection). Cell type and time point are not known. The CDR3 DNA reads TGTGCCAGCAGTGAGCGGGGGCTCAGGGATACGCAGTATTTT. Translation gives CASSERGLRDTQYF.